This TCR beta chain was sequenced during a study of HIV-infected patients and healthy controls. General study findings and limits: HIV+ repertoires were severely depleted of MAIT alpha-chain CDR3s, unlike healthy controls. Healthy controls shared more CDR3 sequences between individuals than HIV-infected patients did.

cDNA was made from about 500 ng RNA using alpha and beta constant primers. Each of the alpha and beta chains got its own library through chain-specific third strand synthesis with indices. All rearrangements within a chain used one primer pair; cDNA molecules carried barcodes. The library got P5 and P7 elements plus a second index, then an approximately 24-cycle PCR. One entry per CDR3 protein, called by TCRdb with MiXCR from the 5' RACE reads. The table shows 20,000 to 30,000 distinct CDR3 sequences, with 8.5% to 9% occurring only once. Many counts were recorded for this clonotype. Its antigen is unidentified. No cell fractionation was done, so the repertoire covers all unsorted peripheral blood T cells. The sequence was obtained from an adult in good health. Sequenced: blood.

CDR3 DNA: TGTGCCAGCAGCAGACGGACGGTCACCGGGGAGCTGTTTTTT. Translating it yields CASSRRTVTGELFF. The V gene is TRBV5-6, the J gene TRBJ2-2; D is unresolved. The CDR3 has 14 amino acids. Between the trimmed V and J ends, which lost 4 bases and 4 bases, there was a span of 11 bases. In germline, CDR1 is SGHDT, CDR2 YYEEEE.